This T cell receptor (beta chain) was recovered during a study of CD8 T cells in Susac syndrome. Study results and limitations: The study admitted that it had a relatively small number of individuals in its TCR sequencing and HLA analysis.

V lost 7 bases and J lost 2, with 17 bases in between. This CDR3 region has 15 residues. Concerning this clonotype: Its antigen is still unknown.

Reverse transcription of roughly 0.5 to 1 ug RNA was performed with random hexamers. TCRdb reanalysed the immunoSEQ multiplex PCR reads using MiXCR and keeps one entry per CDR3 protein. The repertoire holds about 80,000 distinct CDR3 sequences, with over 75% as singletons. The sample was CD8+ T cells from PBMCs. This TCR was recovered from a human donor with multiple sclerosis. The chain couples TRBV12-3 or TRBV12-4 to TRBJ2-5; weak D call: TRBD2 (6 bases). Written as DNA, the CDR3 is TGTGCCAGCACCCCGGTGGGGGGATCTCAAGAGACCCAGTACTTC. Its protein product is CASTPVGGSQETQYF.